These 21 T cell receptor beta chains share one sample of origin, sequenced in a study of naive and memory T cell subsets. Both TRBC1 and TRBC2 were covered by a beta constant-region primer of two equimolar oligonucleotides. One entry per CDR3 protein, called by TCRdb with MiXCR from the UMI-ligation and nested PCR reads. Among around 160,000 distinct CDR3 sequences listed, over 15% were seen once. The sequenced sample was naive CD4+ T cells from blood. Every receptor here comes from a human donor in good health.

The chain is built from TRBV7-9 and TRBJ1-6; weak D call: TRBD1 (6 bases). V was pared by 2 bases and J by 10 bases, with 12 bases between. Germline-derived CDR1 and CDR2 are SEHNR and FQNEAQ (reference sequence). The CDR3 is made up of 14 amino acids. The CDR3, as DNA: TGTGCCAGCAGCTTAACAGGGACATCCTCACCCCTCCACTTT. Translating gives CASSLTGTSSPLHF.

The V gene is TRBV5-6, the J gene TRBJ2-1; D may be TRBD2 (6 bases). This CDR3 spans 16 amino acids. The V gene lost 6 bases and the J gene lost 1 base, with 17 bases spanning the gap. The V gene's germline CDR1 is SGHDT and CDR2 YYEEEE. CDR3 sequence: CASNRGGVWSYNEQFF. The CDR3 bases are TGTGCCAGCAACCGCGGAGGGGTTTGGTCCTACAATGAGCAGTTCTTC.

The rearrangement joins TRBV20-1 to TRBJ1-5, with TRBD1 identical over 7 bases. Trimming at V came to 5 bases and at J to 2 bases, leaving 6 bases not matched to a gene. The germline CDR1 and CDR2 sequences are DFQATT and SNEGSKA (reference sequence). The CDR3 contains 14 residues. In nucleotides, the CDR3 is TGCAGTGCTCAGGACAGGAGAGGCAATCAGCCCCAGCATTTT. This codes for CSAQDRRGNQPQHF.

The rearrangement links TRBV7-2 to TRBJ2-7, with TRBD2 matching over 8 bases. Unmatched junction bases numbered 8, after V lost 1 base and J lost 3 bases. This CDR3 region has 16 residues. CDR1 SGHTA and CDR2 FQGNSA come from the germline V gene. In nucleotides, the CDR3 is TGTGCCAGCAGCTTAGATTCCGGGACTAGAGGCTACGAGCAGTACTTC. Its protein is CASSLDSGTRGYEQYF.

The table lists this clonotype with a few counts. The chain recombines TRBV12-3 or TRBV12-4 with TRBJ1-4, with D unresolved. This CDR3 is built from 15 residues. The V and J ends lost 5 bases and 7 bases respectively, with 17 bases between them. Here the CDR3 DNA reads TGTGCCAGCAGTCCCCAAGAGGCAGCGGGTGAAAAACTGTTTTTT. Translated: CASSPQEAAGEKLFF.

This clonotype has a handful of counts. The chain is built from TRBV6-1 and TRBJ1-1; 8 nucleotides line up with TRBD1. V shed 2 bases and J 4 bases; nucleotides not matched to a gene: 9. The germline V gene has CDR1 MNHNS and CDR2 SASEGT. The CDR3 has 16 amino acids. CDR3 coding DNA: TGTGCCAGCAGTGAACGGGCAGGGGGCAGGTTCACTGAAGCTTTCTTT. Protein: CASSERAGGRFTEAFF.

The V gene is TRBV3-1, the J gene TRBJ1-5, with 11 bases fitting TRBD1. The V and J ends lost 4 bases and 9 bases, in that order; junction bases with no gene match: 11. Germline V gene data show CDR1 as LGHDT and CDR2 as YNNKEL (reference sequence). This CDR3 spans 16 amino acids. The CDR3 DNA is TGTGCCAGCAGCCCCGGGACAGGGGGGGCAGGGTTGCCCCAGCATTTT. Translating gives CASSPGTGGAGLPQHF.

V gene TRBV2 combines with J gene TRBJ2-3; 11 nucleotides line up with TRBD2. The junction had 12 bases not matched to a gene; V was cut back by 6 bases and J by 7 bases. The CDR3 contains 16 residues. In germline, CDR1 is SNHLY, CDR2 FYNNEI. CDR3 in amino acids: CASRATSGNGRNTQYF. CDR3 bases: TGTGCCAGCAGGGCGACTAGCGGGAATGGTAGGAATACGCAGTATTTT.

This clonotype is a singleton in its sample. This chain uses TRBV20-1 with TRBJ2-4; D uncertain. V lost 5 bases and J lost 0, with 11 bases in between. The CDR3 is 14 amino acids. CDR1 DFQATT and CDR2 SNEGSKA come from the germline V gene (reference sequence). This CDR3 is CSAPGDLAKNIQYF. The DNA of the CDR3 is TGCAGTGCTCCCGGAGATCTAGCCAAAAACATTCAGTACTTC.

The chain links TRBV20-1 to TRBJ2-3, with a tentative D call TRBD1 (5 bases). Germline CDR1 is DFQATT and CDR2 is SNEGSKA (reference sequence). V was pared by 5 bases and J by 0 bases, with 15 bases between. The CDR3 spans 15 residues. The CDR3 reads CSAFTRTSSTDTQYF. The CDR3 DNA reads as TGCAGTGCTTTCACCCGGACATCCAGCACAGATACGCAGTATTTT.

This clonotype appeared a few times. The chain links TRBV6-2 or TRBV6-3 to TRBJ2-7, with D possibly TRBD2 on 6 matching bases. The CDR3 is 15 residues long. V gave up 2 bases and J gave up 2 bases, with 13 bases separating them. In germline, CDR1 is MNHEY, CDR2 SVGEGT. This chain's CDR3 is CASSYGGGAPYEQYF. In DNA, the CDR3 is TGTGCCAGCAGTTACGGCGGAGGGGCACCCTACGAGCAGTACTTC.

This clonotype showed up just a few times. The chain employs TRBV20-1 and TRBJ2-5; 9 positions match TRBD1. V dropped 5 bases and J dropped 5; count of bases not matched to a gene: 6. The germline V gene encodes CDR1 DFQATT and CDR2 SNEGSKA (reference sequence). The CDR3 length is 13 residues. In DNA form, the CDR3 reads TGCAGTGCTCGGATGGGACAGGGTGAGACCCAGTACTTC. It translates to CSARMGQGETQYF.

This clonotype was picked up many times. CDR3 coding DNA: TGCGCCAGCAGCTCCCCCCTGCTAGCGGGGGTATCCTACGAGCAGTACTTC. Translation gives CASSSPLLAGVSYEQYF. This chain uses TRBV5-1 with TRBJ2-7, with 10 bases identical to TRBD2. J lost 1 base, V lost 3 bases, and 10 bases had no gene match. This CDR3 comprises 17 residues. CDR1 SGHRS and CDR2 YFSETQ come from the germline V gene. Full variable domain (missing parts from reference TRBV5-1 and TRBJ2-7): KAGVTQTPRYLIKTRGQQVTLSCSPISGHRSVSWYQQTPGQGLQFLFEYFSETQRNKGNFPGRFSGRQFSNSRSEMNVSTLELGDSALYLCASSSPLLAGVSYEQYFGPGTRLTVT.

V and J are TRBV5-1 and TRBJ2-7; the match to TRBD2 covers 16 bases. The CDR3 extends over 16 amino acids. Trimming cost V 4 bases and J 4 bases; bases outside gene matches: 5. Germline-derived CDR1 and CDR2 are SGHRS and YFSETQ. The CDR3 coding sequence is TGCGCCAGCAGCGGCGGGACTAGCGGGAGGGCGTACGAGCAGTACTTC. Its translation is CASSGGTSGRAYEQYF.

This clonotype appeared a few times. The chain is built from TRBV12-3 or TRBV12-4 and TRBJ2-1, with D tentatively TRBD2 (7 bases). Trimming cost V 7 bases and J 7 bases, with 17 bases left between them. The CDR3 is made up of 14 amino acids. CDR3 loop: CASNHRTAGNEQFF. CDR3 DNA sequence: TGTGCCAGCAACCACCGGACAGCGGGGAATGAGCAGTTCTTC.

The V gene is TRBV29-1, the J gene TRBJ2-1; D is unresolved. The V end lost 3 bases, the J end lost 5 bases, and 8 bases lay between the germline ends. CDR3 length: 12 amino acids. Germline CDR1 SQVTM, CDR2 ANQGSEA. The CDR3 region is CSVEWRHNEQFF. The CDR3 DNA reads TGCAGCGTTGAGTGGCGCCACAATGAGCAGTTCTTC.

A few counts support this clonotype. The V gene is TRBV7-9, the J gene TRBJ1-1; D is uncertain. With 5 bases removed from V and 4 bases from J, the gap between germline ends came to 14 bases. Germline V gene lookup returns CDR1 SEHNR and CDR2 FQNEAQ (reference sequence). The CDR3 is 14 amino acids. This CDR3 reads CASSPSSVITEAFF. CDR3 in DNA: TGTGCCAGCAGCCCCTCCTCCGTGATCACTGAAGCTTTCTTT.

This clonotype was counted only a few times. The V gene is TRBV12-3 or TRBV12-4, the J gene TRBJ2-2; the match to TRBD2 covers 7 bases. J was trimmed by 3 bases and V by 1 base; bases with no gene match: 5. The CDR3 length is 16 residues. As DNA, the CDR3 is TGTGCCAGCAGTTTAGGCACTAGCGTCGACACCGGGGAGCTGTTTTTT. As protein: CASSLGTSVDTGELFF.

The sample holds one count of this clonotype. The chain joins TRBV4-3 to TRBJ1-2; D is uncertain. The CDR3 is 14 residues long. V dropped 1 base and J dropped 4 bases, with 10 bases sitting between them. Per germline, CDR1 LGHNA and CDR2 YSLEER. The CDR3 is CASSQGQTFYGYTF. In DNA, the CDR3 is TGCGCCAGCAGCCAAGGTCAGACGTTCTATGGCTACACCTTC.

The chain employs TRBV7-9 and TRBJ1-2; D is uncertain. From germline, CDR1 is SEHNR and CDR2 FQNEAQ (reference sequence). The CDR3 is made up of 13 amino acids. Between the trimmed V and J ends, which lost 3 bases and 1 base, there was a span of 6 bases. The DNA for the CDR3 is TGTGCCAGCAGCTTTCGGCGTAACTATGGCTACACCTTC. Protein: CASSFRRNYGYTF.

The chain carries TRBV7-2 and TRBJ2-1; TRBD1 is a possible D gene (5 bases). CDR1 is SGHTA, CDR2 FQGNSA, per germline. V was shortened by 5 bases and J by 5 bases, with 10 bases between the two germline ends. CDR3 length: 13 amino acids. The DNA for the CDR3 is TGTGCCAGCAGCCCAGACAGAGACAATGAGCAGTTCTTC. This encodes CASSPDRDNEQFF.